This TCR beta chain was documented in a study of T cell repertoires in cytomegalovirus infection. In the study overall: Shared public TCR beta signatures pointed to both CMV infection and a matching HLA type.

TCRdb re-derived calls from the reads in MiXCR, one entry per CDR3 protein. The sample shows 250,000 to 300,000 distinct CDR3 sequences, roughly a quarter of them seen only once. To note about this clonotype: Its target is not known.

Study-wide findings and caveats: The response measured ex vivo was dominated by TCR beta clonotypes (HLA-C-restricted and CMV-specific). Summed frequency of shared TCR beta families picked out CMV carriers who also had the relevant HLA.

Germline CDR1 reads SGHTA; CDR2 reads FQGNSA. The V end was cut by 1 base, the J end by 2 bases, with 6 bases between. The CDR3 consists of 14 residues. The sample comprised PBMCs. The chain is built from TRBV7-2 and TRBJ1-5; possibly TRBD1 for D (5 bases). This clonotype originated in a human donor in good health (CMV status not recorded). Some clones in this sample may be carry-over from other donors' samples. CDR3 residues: CASSLEQGNQPQHF. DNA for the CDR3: TGTGCCAGCAGCTTAGAACAGGGCAATCAGCCCCAGCATTTT.